One and the same sample provided the 18 T cell receptor beta chains below, sequenced in a study of T-cell reconstitution after alpha-beta-depleted transplantation in children. It was with unique molecular identifiers that the TCRbeta library was prepared. One entry per CDR3 protein results from TCRdb running MiXCR on the PCR reads. The data hold 200,000 to 300,000 distinct CDR3 sequences, with around 11% observed a single time. This material consisted of PBMCs from the stem cell graft donor, taken from the stem cell graft. The receptor set was obtained from a human donor who donated a stem cell graft to a child with acute lymphoblastic leukemia.

This clonotype was detected many times. V usage is TRBV7-6 and J usage is TRBJ2-7; TRBD1 matches at 12 bases. This CDR3 is built from 16 residues. Unmatched junction bases numbered 6, after V lost 1 base and J lost 5 bases. Germline V gene lookup returns CDR1 SGHVS and CDR2 FNYEAQ. CDR3 protein: CASSLVGGQGADEQYF. The DNA for the CDR3 is TGTGCCAGCAGCTTAGTAGGGGGACAGGGGGCGGACGAGCAGTACTTC.

This clonotype was found many times. J is TRBJ2-2 and V is TRBV20-1, with TRBD2 identical over 13 bases. The CDR3 spans 16 residues. V shed 3 bases and J 4 bases; nucleotides not matched to a gene: 5. Germline V gene sequence: CDR1 DFQATT, CDR2 SNEGSKA (reference sequence). The DNA of the CDR3 is TGCAGTGCTAGCCGGACTAGCGGGAGTGTCACCGGGGAGCTGTTTTTT. This translates into CSASRTSGSVTGELFF.

The chain carries TRBV5-1 and TRBJ2-5; no reliable D call. Germline V gives CDR1 SGHRS, CDR2 YFSETQ. CDR3 length equals 12 residues. Between the trimmed V and J ends, which lost 2 bases and 2 bases, there was a span of 4 bases. Written as DNA, the CDR3 is TGCGCCAGCAGCTTAATGCAAGAGACCCAGTACTTC. It encodes CASSLMQETQYF.

This clonotype has a count of ten or more. This chain uses TRBV28 with TRBJ1-6, with D uncertain. Germline CDR1 reads MDHEN; CDR2 reads SYDVKM. This CDR3 has 16 amino acids. Trimming took off 8 bases at V and 0 bases at J, with 14 bases between the two ends. The CDR3 DNA follows: TGTGCCAGCGTTCGCTACGCGAGCTCCTATAATTCACCCCTCCACTTT. Translation gives CASVRYASSYNSPLHF.

In its sample, this clonotype was seen many times. The CDR3 here is CATSRDSPGTEQFF. The DNA of the CDR3 is TGTGCCACCAGCAGAGATAGCCCAGGGACTGAGCAGTTCTTC. This sequence joins TRBV15 and TRBJ2-1; either TRBD1 or TRBD2 may supply D (5 bases each). The V gene lost 0 bases and the J gene lost 9 bases, with 12 bases spanning the gap. Germline-derived CDR1 and CDR2 are LNHNV and YYDKDF (reference sequence). The CDR3 runs to 14 residues. Full variable domain (outside the CDR3, taken from reference TRBV15 and TRBJ2-1): DAMVIQNPRYQVTQFGKPVTLSCSQTLNHNVMYWYQQKSSQAPKLLFHYYDKDFNNEADTPDNFQSRRPNTSFCFLDIRSPGLGDTAMYLCATSRDSPGTEQFFGPGTRLTVL.

About this clonotype itself: This clone may be a read error of a much larger clone one base away. V gene TRBV4-1 combines with J gene TRBJ1-1; D gene unclear. This CDR3 region has 9 residues. Per germline, CDR1 MGHRA and CDR2 YSYEKL. The CDR3 here is CASGVRRFF. DNA of the CDR3: TGTGCCAGCGGCGTCCGGCGCTTCTTT.

This clonotype was recorded at least ten times. V usage is TRBV6-2 or TRBV6-3 and J usage is TRBJ2-7, with 8 bases lining up with TRBD2. The germline V gene has CDR1 MNHEY and CDR2 SVGEGT. After removal of 4 bases from V and 3 bases from J, the junction contained 8 bases not matched to a gene. The CDR3 is 15 residues long. The CDR3 spells CASSLGGGLIYEQYF. In DNA, the CDR3 is TGTGCCAGCAGTTTGGGCGGGGGGCTAATCTACGAGCAGTACTTC.

At least ten counts were recorded for this clonotype. The chain combines TRBV6-2 or TRBV6-3 with TRBJ2-1; the match to TRBD2 covers 9 bases. Germline CDR1 and CDR2: MNHEY and SVGEGT. The CDR3 covers 15 residues. V lost 5 bases and J lost 3; bases outside the gene matches: 5. The CDR3 is CASSPGTSLYNEQFF. The CDR3 nucleotides read TGTGCCAGCAGTCCCGGGACTAGCCTCTACAATGAGCAGTTCTTC.

This clonotype was seen ten or more times. The CDR3 sequence is CSVDRPNDGYTF. In DNA, the CDR3 is TGCAGCGTTGATCGTCCCAACGACGGCTACACCTTC. The chain carries TRBV29-1 and TRBJ1-2; D remains unclear. Between the trimmed V and J ends, which lost 3 bases and 8 bases, there was a span of 13 bases. Germline V CDR1 and CDR2: SQVTM, ANQGSEA. The CDR3 loop spans 12 amino acids.

This clonotype was picked up a small number of times. The V call is TRBV28, the J call TRBJ2-1; 7 positions agree with TRBD2. Trimming at V came to 10 bases and at J to 6 bases, leaving 3 bases not matched to a gene. Germline lookup yields CDR1 MDHEN and CDR2 SYDVKM. The CDR3 has 11 residues. The DNA for the CDR3 is TGTGCCACCCGGGGGGTCAATGAGCAGTTCTTC. Protein product: CATRGVNEQFF.

This clonotype has at least ten counts. This chain uses TRBV28 with TRBJ2-7; no clear D gene. Germline-derived CDR1 and CDR2 are MDHEN and SYDVKM. Trimming pared 5 bases from V and 12 bases from J, leaving 23 bases between. The CDR3 loop spans 14 amino acids. The CDR3 DNA follows: TGTGCCAGCAGTCGCCATGGACGGTGGTTTTTGGGGTACTTC. This translates into CASSRHGRWFLGYF.

As to this clonotype: A much more abundant neighbour one base away suggests this may be a read error. This sequence joins TRBV5-5 and TRBJ1-1; D is unresolved. Looked up from germline, CDR1 is SGHKS and CDR2 is YYEKEE (reference sequence). V lost 3 bases, J lost 1 base, and 13 bases lay in between. This CDR3 spans 15 amino acids. CDR3 amino acids: CASSSGIVGNTEAFF. The CDR3 bases are TGTGCCAGCAGCTCGGGTATAGTGGGGAACACTGAAGCTTTCTTT.

The sample holds many counts of this clonotype. The chain has TRBV20-1 and TRBJ2-1; tentative D call: TRBD1 (6 bases). Germline V lookup: CDR1 DFQATT, CDR2 SNEGSKA (reference sequence). Trimming stripped 0 bases from V and 5 bases from J, with 11 bases between. The CDR3 contains 14 residues. DNA for the CDR3: TGCAGTGCTAGAGACAGGGGATTTGACAATGAGCAGTTCTTC. The encoded protein is CSARDRGFDNEQFF.

This clonotype was recorded only once. This sequence may be a read error, since a much larger clone differs from it by one base. The chain joins TRBV11-2 to TRBJ1-4, with D perhaps TRBD1 (6 bases). CDR1 and CDR2 from the germline V gene are SGHAT and FQNNGV. The CDR3 runs to 15 residues. In nucleotides, the CDR3 is TGTGCCAGCAGGTTAGAGGCAGGGGCGAATGAAAAACTGTTTTTT. Translating gives CASRLEAGANEKLFF. The full variable domain, its missing parts supplied by reference TRBV11-2 and TRBJ1-4, is EAGVAQSPRYKIIEKRQSVAFWCNPISGHATLYWYQQILGQGPKLLIQFQNNGVVDDSQLPKDRFSAERLKGVDSTLKIQPAKLEDSAVYLCASRLEAGANEKLFFGSGTQLSVL.

The sample holds a few counts of this clonotype. The CDR3 DNA is TGTGCCAGCAGTTATTTTAGCGACAGGGGTGAAGAGACCCAGTACTTC. It encodes CASSYFSDRGEETQYF. V and J are TRBV6-5 and TRBJ2-5; 8 bases line up with TRBD1. CDR3 length: 16 amino acids. Losses at the gene ends were 3 bases for V and 3 bases for J; bases not matched to a gene: 9. From germline, CDR1 is MNHEY and CDR2 SVGAGI.

This clonotype was seen repeatedly, ten times or more. V is TRBV20-1 and J is TRBJ2-1; 15 bases are a match to TRBD2. The trim removed 5 bases at V and 6 bases at J, leaving 5 bases unmatched. CDR1 DFQATT and CDR2 SNEGSKA come from the germline V gene (reference sequence). The CDR3 loop spans 15 amino acids. The CDR3 DNA reads as TGCAGTGCTGGGACTAGCGGGAGGTTGAGCAATGAGCAGTTCTTC. As protein: CSAGTSGRLSNEQFF.

In this sample, this clonotype turned up many times. The genes are TRBV7-7 and TRBJ1-1, with D unresolved. The length of the CDR3 is 13 residues. Trimming stripped 1 base from V and 9 bases from J, with 12 bases between. CDR1 is SSHAT, CDR2 FNYEAQ, per germline (reference sequence). In DNA form, the CDR3 reads TGTGCCAGCAGCTTAGTTCCGGACGGCCAAGCTTTCTTT. Residues: CASSLVPDGQAFF.

This clonotype was seen repeatedly, ten times or more. The rearrangement links TRBV5-1 to TRBJ2-3; no firm D call. The CDR3 loop spans 13 amino acids. V gave up 0 bases and J gave up 3 bases, with 5 bases separating them. CDR1 is SGHRS, CDR2 YFSETQ, per germline. CDR3: CASSLGMTDTQYF. As DNA, the CDR3 is TGCGCCAGCAGCTTGGGTATGACAGATACGCAGTATTTT.